This T cell receptor (beta chain) was sequenced in a study of blood T cell repertoires in COVID-19. In the study overall: There were acute and convalescent COVID-19 samples, and they came from the United States, Italy and Spain. T cells, B-cell-depleted T cells, or PBMCs provided the cDNA or gDNA that served as material.

Repertoires were generated with immunoSEQ multiplex PCR, while TCRdb's copy carries only in-frame clones and drops some. The sample yields roughly 250,000 clones, around 89% seen once. The CDR3 has 14 residues. In germline, CDR1 is GTSNPN, CDR2 SVGIG (reference sequence). Deletions cut 3 bases from V and 5 bases from J, with 11 bases between. Allocation to cohorts depended on clinical history reported by the participants. Donors in Cohort 3 who had recovered were those with two negative PCRs, healthcare professional clearance, or resolution of their symptoms. The chain combines TRBV30 with TRBJ1-6; no definite D call. Source material: PBMCs or T cells enriched from blood (not recorded which). This receptor was taken from a woman aged 45-59 years who had recovered from COVID-19. CDR3 in DNA: TGTGCCTGGAGGGCCACCGTAAATAATTCACCCCTCCACTTT. Encoded protein: CAWRATVNNSPLHF.